This passage covers 10 T cell receptor beta chains from one sample sequenced in a study of blood T cell repertoires in COVID-19. The table came from immunoSEQ multiplex PCR; TCRdb's copy has only in-frame clones and leaves some out. The data show under 250,000 clones, about 83% seen once. Material: peripheral blood. Receptors were obtained from a man aged 45 to 65 with active or convalescent COVID-19.

This rearrangement joins TRBV5-6 to TRBJ2-1; 12 positions agree with TRBD1. Unmatched junction bases numbered 2, after V lost 2 bases and J lost 8 bases. The CDR3 totals 14 residues. The germline gives CDR1 SGHDT, CDR2 YYEEEE. The CDR3 region has the DNA TGTGCCAGCAGCTTTGGGACAGGGGGCTATGAGCAGTTCTTC. Protein product: CASSFGTGGYEQFF.

J is TRBJ2-7 and V is TRBV7-2, with D perhaps TRBD1 (5 bases). Trimming took 3 bases from V and 6 from J, leaving 12 bases between them. The V gene's germline CDR1 is SGHTA and CDR2 FQGNSA. This CDR3 region has 13 residues. CDR3 amino acids: CASSFTGPTEQYF. CDR3 nucleotides: TGTGCCAGCAGCTTTACAGGCCCCACCGAGCAGTACTTC. The full variable domain, completed using reference TRBV7-2 and TRBJ2-7, is GAGVSQSPSNKVTEKGKDVELRCDPISGHTALYWYRQSLGQGLEFLIYFQGNSAPDKSGLPSDRFSAERTGGSVSTLTIQRTQQEDSAVYLCASSFTGPTEQYFGPGTRLTVT.

CDR3 loop: CATSPGQPHEKLFF. CDR3 nucleotide sequence: TGTGCCACCAGTCCCGGACAGCCCCATGAAAAACTGTTTTTT. V and J are TRBV24-1 and TRBJ1-4; D is perhaps TRBD1 (6 bases). Trimming cost V 6 bases and J 6 bases, with 13 bases left between them. Germline values: CDR1 KGHDR, CDR2 SFDVKD. The CDR3 loop spans 14 amino acids.

A note on this clone: One end of the junction fails to match germline, which may point to a read error. The chain joins TRBV7-7 to TRBJ1-6; D is unclear. CDR3 length: 13 amino acids. Germline-derived CDR1 and CDR2 are SSHAT and FNYEAQ (reference sequence). CDR3 sequence: CASSLVRDSPLHF. CDR3 in DNA: TGTGCTAGCAGCTTAGTCCGAGATTCACCCCTCCACTTT.

This clone was counted only a few times. V and J are TRBV13 and TRBJ2-1; tentative D call: TRBD2 (6 bases). Germline V gives CDR1 PRHDT, CDR2 FYEKMQ (reference sequence). The V end was cut by 4 bases, the J end by 5 bases, with 18 bases between. The CDR3 runs to 16 residues. CDR3 sequence (DNA): TGTGCCAGCAGCTCCCTTGGGGCGGGGCCGGACAATGAGCAGTTCTTC. It yields the protein CASSSLGAGPDNEQFF.

The chain joins TRBV11-2 to TRBJ2-1, with D perhaps TRBD2 (5 bases). The CDR3 is 12 amino acids. V was shortened by 8 bases and J by 8 bases, with 13 bases between the two germline ends. The germline V gene has CDR1 SGHAT and CDR2 FQNNGV. The CDR3 sequence: CASGSAGYEQFF. CDR3 DNA sequence: TGTGCCAGCGGGTCGGCGGGCTATGAGCAGTTCTTC.

The DNA for the CDR3 is TGTGCCAGCCCTCGACAGCCCGAAAGAGAGACCCAGTACTTC. Residues: CASPRQPERETQYF. V and J are TRBV21-1 and TRBJ2-5; TRBD1, the table's D call, lacks a check against the DNA. TRBV21-1 is shown as a pseudogene. The CDR3 length is 14 residues.

This chain connects TRBV29-1 to TRBJ2-3, with D tentatively TRBD1 (6 bases). With 5 bases removed from V and 5 bases from J, the gap between germline ends came to 11 bases. The length of the CDR3 is 12 residues. Germline-derived CDR1 and CDR2 are SQVTM and ANQGSEA. The CDR3, as DNA: TGCAGCGTTTCCAGGGGTCGAGATACGCAGTATTTT. Amino acids: CSVSRGRDTQYF.

V usage is TRBV5-5 and J usage is TRBJ1-1, with D possibly TRBD1 on 5 matching bases. Trimming removed 0 bases at V and 1 base at J, with 13 bases between. The CDR3 length is 16 residues. Germline V gene data show CDR1 as SGHKS and CDR2 as YYEKEE (reference sequence). DNA for the CDR3: TGTGCCAGCAGCTTGGTGTCAATAAGGGGGAACACTGAAGCTTTCTTT. Amino acids: CASSLVSIRGNTEAFF.

The V gene is TRBV6-2 or TRBV6-3, the J gene TRBJ2-3, with 9 bases aligning to TRBD1. The J segment lost 3 bases and the V segment lost 6 bases, leaving 7 bases of the junction unmatched. The germline V gene has CDR1 MNHEY and CDR2 SVGEGT. This CDR3 comprises 15 residues. The CDR3 region is CASSPADRGTDTQYF. CDR3 nucleotide sequence: TGTGCCAGCAGCCCCGCCGACAGGGGGACAGATACGCAGTATTTT.